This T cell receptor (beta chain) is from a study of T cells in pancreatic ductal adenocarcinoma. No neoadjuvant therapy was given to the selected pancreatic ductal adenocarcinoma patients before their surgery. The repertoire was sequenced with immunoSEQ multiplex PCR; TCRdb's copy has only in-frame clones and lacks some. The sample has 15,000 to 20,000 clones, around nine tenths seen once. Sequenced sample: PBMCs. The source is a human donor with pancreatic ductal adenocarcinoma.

The CDR3 bases are TGTGCCAGCAGTTTCGACAGGGGGACTTTCTTT. Translated, it gives CASSFDRGTFF. This rearrangement joins TRBV28 to TRBJ1-1; 9 bases agree with TRBD1. V lost 3 bases and J lost 12; bases outside the gene matches: 2. There are 11 residues in the CDR3. Looked up from germline, CDR1 is MDHEN and CDR2 is SYDVKM.